Below, one T cell receptor (beta chain) is given with its context. The CDR3 covers 16 residues. V lost 6 bases, J lost 2 bases, and 9 bases stayed unmatched. Germline CDR1 and CDR2: SGHTA and FQGNSA. In the original processing: The assay estimated nucleated cells by amplifying reference gene primers. Measured with immunoSEQ multiplex PCR; TCRdb has only the in-frame clones, and not every one. Clone size and V and J calls were adopted from that table, with D and trimming inferred from the DNA. The sample consists of 97,000 or so clones, approximately 84% of them appearing once. This specimen comes from a study of blood T cell repertoires in COVID-19. Study-wide context: The United States, Italy and Spain supplied acute and convalescent COVID-19 samples. T cells, B-cell-depleted T cells, or PBMCs supplied cDNA or gDNA.

The sequence was collected from a man aged 35-49 years with active or convalescent COVID-19. The chain couples TRBV7-2 to TRBJ2-2; 7 bases line up with TRBD1. Sample: peripheral blood. The CDR3 protein is CASSRPGTANTGELFF. In DNA, the CDR3 is TGTGCCAGCAGTCGACCGGGGACAGCCAACACCGGGGAGCTGTTTTTT.